These T cell receptor beta chains were read from a single sample in a study of blood T cell repertoires in COVID-19. Method: immunoSEQ multiplex PCR; TCRdb's copy keeps in-frame clones and lacks some. Here the sample spans under 200,000 clones, roughly 84% being singletons. Specimen: peripheral blood. These receptors came from a woman aged 55-70 years with COVID-19, enrolled during active disease. CDR3s include the opening cysteine and the closing phenylalanine or tryptophan. The order of the fields is clone size, D gene, J gene, V gene, CDR3 protein, CDR3 DNA. The D gene is left open where the match is weak. Some rows mark clone size as missing; the rest say once, few, many or name a class of expanded clone.

clone size: -
D gene: TRBD2
J gene: TRBJ2-1
V gene: TRBV28
CDR3 protein: CASSGGGNPHNEQFF
CDR3 DNA: TGTGCCAGCAGCGGGGGGGGAAACCCACACAATGAGCAGTTCTTC

clone size: -
D gene: TRBD1
J gene: TRBJ1-2
V gene: TRBV6-4
CDR3 protein: CASSETHRGLYGYTF
CDR3 DNA: TGTGCCAGCAGTGAAACCCACAGGGGGCTATATGGCTACACCTTC

clone size: -
D gene: TRBD1
J gene: TRBJ1-5
V gene: TRBV19
CDR3 protein: CASSTDRYSNQPQHF
CDR3 DNA: TGTGCCAGTAGTACGGACAGGTATAGCAATCAGCCCCAGCATTTT

clone size: -
D gene: TRBD1
J gene: TRBJ1-2
V gene: TRBV5-1
CDR3 protein: CASSLGDRGTTF
CDR3 DNA: TGCGCCAGCAGCTTGGGAGACAGGGGGACCACCTTC

clone size: once
D gene: TRBD1
J gene: TRBJ1-1
V gene: TRBV18
CDR3 protein: CASSFSTGKGTEAFF
CDR3 DNA: TGTGCCAGCTCATTCTCGACAGGGAAAGGCACTGAAGCTTTCTTT

clone size: -
D gene: -
J gene: TRBJ1-1
V gene: TRBV4-2
CDR3 protein: CASSRIDRGEDTEAFF
CDR3 DNA: TGTGCCAGCAGCCGCATAGACAGAGGTGAAGACACTGAAGCTTTCTTT

clone size: -
D gene: TRBD2
J gene: TRBJ2-2
V gene: TRBV14
CDR3 protein: CASRLRGANTGELFF
CDR3 DNA: TGTGCCAGCAGGCTCCGGGGGGCGAACACCGGGGAGCTGTTTTTT

clone size: many
D gene: -
J gene: TRBJ2-7
V gene: TRBV12-3/TRBV12-4
CDR3 protein: CASGQGVYEQYF
CDR3 DNA: TGTGCCAGCGGCCAAGGGGTATACGAGCAGTACTTC

clone size: -
D gene: -
J gene: TRBJ2-7
V gene: TRBV19
CDR3 protein: CASSMDSSYEQYF
CDR3 DNA: TGTGCCAGTAGTATGGACAGTTCCTACGAGCAGTACTTC

clone size: -
D gene: -
J gene: TRBJ1-3
V gene: TRBV14
CDR3 protein: CASSRQSGSGNTIYF
CDR3 DNA: TGTGCCAGCAGCAGACAGTCCGGCTCTGGAAACACCATATATTTT

clone size: once
D gene: TRBD1
J gene: TRBJ1-2
V gene: TRBV18
CDR3 protein: CASSLDRGQGYGYTF
CDR3 DNA: TGTGCCAGCTCCCTAGACAGGGGGCAAGGCTATGGCTACACCTTC

clone size: -
D gene: -
J gene: TRBJ1-1
V gene: TRBV11-2
CDR3 protein: CASNRGDGRTEAFF
CDR3 DNA: TGTGCCAGCAATAGAGGGGACGGGAGGACTGAAGCTTTCTTT

clone size: -
D gene: -
J gene: TRBJ1-4
V gene: TRBV12-3/TRBV12-4
CDR3 protein: CASSLSLEEKLFF
CDR3 DNA: TGTGCCAGCAGTTTATCTCTAGAAGAAAAACTGTTTTTT

clone size: -
D gene: -
J gene: TRBJ1-2
V gene: TRBV7-9
CDR3 protein: CASSLAVPVYGYTF
CDR3 DNA: TGTGCCAGCAGCTTAGCGGTCCCAGTCTATGGCTACACCTTC

clone size: -
D gene: TRBD2
J gene: TRBJ2-3
V gene: TRBV7-3
CDR3 protein: CASSSGTSGRARTDTQYF
CDR3 DNA: TGTGCCAGCAGCTCCGGGACTAGCGGGAGGGCCAGGACAGATACGCAGTATTTT

clone size: once
D gene: -
J gene: TRBJ2-3
V gene: TRBV7-8
CDR3 protein: CASSLRGGQGSATQYF
CDR3 DNA: TGTGCCAGCAGCTTAAGGGGTGGGCAGGGATCAGCTACGCAGTATTTT

clone size: -
D gene: -
J gene: TRBJ2-1
V gene: TRBV9
CDR3 protein: CASSASGPSYNEQFF
CDR3 DNA: TGTGCCAGCAGCGCCAGCGGGCCTTCCTACAATGAGCAGTTCTTC

clone size: -
D gene: -
J gene: TRBJ1-3
V gene: TRBV5-6
CDR3 protein: CASSLSGNTIYF
CDR3 DNA: TGTGCCAGCAGCCTCTCTGGAAACACCATATATTTT

clone size: once
D gene: -
J gene: TRBJ2-5
V gene: TRBV6-1
CDR3 protein: CASSEKSQGESQYF
CDR3 DNA: TGTGCCAGCAGTGAAAAGTCCCAAGGGGAATCTCAGTACTTC

clone size: few
D gene: TRBD1
J gene: TRBJ1-2
V gene: TRBV6-5
CDR3 protein: CASSLQGAWGYTF
CDR3 DNA: TGTGCCAGCAGTTTACAGGGGGCGTGGGGCTACACCTTC

clone size: -
D gene: -
J gene: TRBJ2-3
V gene: TRBV3-1/TRBV3-2
CDR3 protein: CASSQGGVRADTQYF
CDR3 DNA: TGTGCCAGCAGCCAAGGGGGGGTGCGAGCCGATACGCAGTATTTT

clone size: -
D gene: TRBD1
J gene: TRBJ2-7
V gene: TRBV5-1
CDR3 protein: CASSFGTGGLAAYEQYF
CDR3 DNA: TGCGCCAGCAGCTTCGGGACAGGGGGCCTAGCGGCCTACGAGCAGTACTTC

clone size: -
D gene: TRBD1
J gene: TRBJ1-1
V gene: TRBV18
CDR3 protein: CASSDMTGQMNTEAFF
CDR3 DNA: TGTGCCAGCTCAGACATGACGGGACAGATGAACACTGAAGCTTTCTTT

clone size: -
D gene: TRBD1
J gene: TRBJ1-2
V gene: TRBV18
CDR3 protein: CASSPTGTGYGYTF
CDR3 DNA: TGTGCCAGCTCACCAACCGGGACAGGCTATGGCTACACCTTC

clone size: -
D gene: -
J gene: TRBJ2-1
V gene: TRBV5-8
CDR3 protein: CASSLAVGARPNEQFF
CDR3 DNA: TGTGCCAGCAGCTTGGCCGTGGGAGCCCGGCCCAATGAGCAGTTCTTC

clone size: -
D gene: -
J gene: TRBJ1-1
V gene: TRBV6-5
CDR3 protein: CASSRKERDTEAFF
CDR3 DNA: TGTGCCAGCAGCCGCAAGGAGAGAGACACTGAAGCTTTCTTT

clone size: once
D gene: -
J gene: TRBJ2-7
V gene: TRBV7-9
CDR3 protein: CASSWGGNEQYF
CDR3 DNA: TGTGCCAGCAGCTGGGGCGGGAACGAGCAGTACTTC

clone size: -
D gene: TRBD2
J gene: TRBJ2-5
V gene: TRBV6-6
CDR3 protein: CASSYSGGGRETQYF
CDR3 DNA: TGTGCCAGCAGTTACAGCGGGGGGGGTCGAGAGACCCAGTACTTC

clone size: -
D gene: -
J gene: TRBJ2-3
V gene: TRBV6-4
CDR3 protein: CASRETGSTDTQYF
CDR3 DNA: TGTGCCAGCAGGGAGACTGGTAGCACAGATACGCAGTATTTT

clone size: -
D gene: TRBD1
J gene: TRBJ2-1
V gene: TRBV18
CDR3 protein: CASSTGGTNWQFF
CDR3 DNA: TGTGCCAGCTCGACAGGGGGAACAAATTGGCAGTTCTTC

clone size: once
D gene: -
J gene: TRBJ1-5
V gene: TRBV12-3/TRBV12-4
CDR3 protein: CASSSDSQPQHF
CDR3 DNA: TGTGCCAGCAGTTCAGACAGTCAGCCCCAGCATTTT

clone size: -
D gene: -
J gene: TRBJ1-1
V gene: TRBV6-5
CDR3 protein: CAASRGTEAFF
CDR3 DNA: TGTGCCGCTTCAAGGGGCACTGAAGCTTTCTTT

clone size: -
D gene: -
J gene: TRBJ1-2
V gene: TRBV7-9
CDR3 protein: CASSLVPVAAVDYGYTF
CDR3 DNA: TGTGCCAGCAGCTTAGTGCCAGTCGCCGCCGTGGACTATGGCTACACCTTC

clone size: -
D gene: -
J gene: TRBJ1-3
V gene: TRBV5-1
CDR3 protein: CASSFASGGNTIYF
CDR3 DNA: TGCGCCAGCAGCTTTGCGTCAGGGGGAAACACCATATATTTT

clone size: -
D gene: -
J gene: TRBJ1-1
V gene: TRBV27
CDR3 protein: CASSLQGRTEAFF
CDR3 DNA: TGTGCCAGCAGTCTACAGGGTCGGACTGAAGCTTTCTTT

clone size: -
D gene: TRBD1
J gene: TRBJ1-2
V gene: TRBV3-1/TRBV3-2
CDR3 protein: CASSQDTAGGSGYTF
CDR3 DNA: TGTGCCAGCAGCCAAGATACGGCAGGGGGCTCTGGCTACACCTTC

clone size: -
D gene: TRBD1
J gene: TRBJ1-5
V gene: TRBV11-2
CDR3 protein: CASSPTTGGNQPQHF
CDR3 DNA: TGTGCCAGCAGCCCTACGACAGGGGGCAATCAGCCCCAGCATTTT

clone size: -
D gene: -
J gene: TRBJ2-3
V gene: TRBV19
CDR3 protein: CASSIVSDTQYF
CDR3 DNA: TGTGCCAGTAGTATTGTCTCGGATACGCAGTATTTT

clone size: -
D gene: TRBD2
J gene: TRBJ2-7
V gene: TRBV4-2
CDR3 protein: CASSPGGAGNRDEQYF
CDR3 DNA: TGTGCCAGCAGCCCGGGGGGGGCGGGAAATCGGGACGAGCAGTACTTC

clone size: -
D gene: -
J gene: TRBJ2-1
V gene: TRBV6-5
CDR3 protein: CASSYIGRGSYNEQFF
CDR3 DNA: TGTGCCAGCAGTTATATAGGGCGGGGATCCTACAATGAGCAGTTCTTC

clone size: -
D gene: TRBD2
J gene: TRBJ2-1
V gene: TRBV24-1
CDR3 protein: CATSDFLNGGGAQRDEQFF
CDR3 DNA: TGTGCCACCAGTGATTTTCTTAACGGGGGGGGTGCCCAAAGGGATGAGCAGTTCTTC

clone size: once
D gene: TRBD1
J gene: TRBJ2-3
V gene: TRBV27
CDR3 protein: CASTPRDRGFPDTQYF
CDR3 DNA: TGTGCCAGCACCCCGAGGGACAGAGGGTTTCCGGATACGCAGTATTTT

clone size: -
D gene: TRBD1
J gene: TRBJ1-2
V gene: TRBV6-5
CDR3 protein: CASSYSTGQNYGYTF
CDR3 DNA: TGTGCCAGCAGTTACTCGACGGGACAGAACTATGGCTACACCTTC

clone size: -
D gene: TRBD1
J gene: TRBJ1-1
V gene: TRBV7-2
CDR3 protein: CASSQGQGRAEAFF
CDR3 DNA: TGTGCCAGCAGCCAGGGACAGGGCAGGGCGGAAGCTTTCTTT

clone size: -
D gene: TRBD2
J gene: TRBJ2-3
V gene: TRBV9
CDR3 protein: CASSVVAGGPGSTDTQYF
CDR3 DNA: TGTGCCAGCAGCGTAGTGGCGGGAGGGCCTGGTAGCACAGATACGCAGTATTTT

clone size: -
D gene: TRBD2
J gene: TRBJ2-5
V gene: TRBV5-1
CDR3 protein: CASSLAPSGASETQYF
CDR3 DNA: TGCGCCAGCAGCTTGGCCCCTAGCGGGGCGTCTGAGACCCAGTACTTC

clone size: -
D gene: TRBD2
J gene: TRBJ2-7
V gene: TRBV27
CDR3 protein: CASSFASGTYEQYF
CDR3 DNA: TGTGCCAGCAGTTTCGCTAGCGGAACCTACGAGCAGTACTTC

clone size: -
D gene: TRBD2
J gene: TRBJ2-1
V gene: TRBV10-3
CDR3 protein: CAISEGLAVYNEQFF
CDR3 DNA: TGTGCCATCAGTGAGGGACTAGCGGTCTACAATGAGCAGTTCTTC

clone size: -
D gene: -
J gene: TRBJ1-5
V gene: TRBV18
CDR3 protein: CASSMNRENQPQHF
CDR3 DNA: TGTGCCAGCTCAATGAACAGGGAAAATCAGCCCCAGCATTTT

clone size: -
D gene: TRBD2
J gene: TRBJ2-2
V gene: TRBV15
CDR3 protein: CATSRVIAGGLTGELFF
CDR3 DNA: TGTGCCACCAGCAGAGTAATAGCGGGAGGTCTCACCGGGGAGCTGTTTTTT

clone size: -
D gene: -
J gene: TRBJ1-1
V gene: TRBV6-5
CDR3 protein: CASSYSGGNTEAFF
CDR3 DNA: TGTGCCAGCAGTTACTCGGGGGGGAACACTGAAGCTTTCTTT

clone size: once
D gene: TRBD1
J gene: TRBJ2-1
V gene: TRBV19
CDR3 protein: CASRRPGQGANEQFF
CDR3 DNA: TGTGCCAGTAGGCGACCGGGACAGGGGGCGAATGAGCAGTTCTTC

clone size: -
D gene: -
J gene: TRBJ1-1
V gene: TRBV3-1/TRBV3-2
CDR3 protein: CASSLRGPWRDTEAFF
CDR3 DNA: TGTGCCAGCAGCCTCCGGGGCCCTTGGAGGGACACTGAAGCTTTCTTT

clone size: -
D gene: TRBD1
J gene: TRBJ1-3
V gene: TRBV6-5
CDR3 protein: CASRLQGTGNTIYF
CDR3 DNA: TGTGCCAGCAGGCTACAGGGGACTGGAAACACCATATATTTT

clone size: -
D gene: -
J gene: TRBJ2-3
V gene: TRBV19
CDR3 protein: CASSIGQERNTQYF
CDR3 DNA: TGTGCCAGTAGTATAGGGCAGGAAAGGAATACGCAGTATTTT

clone size: -
D gene: -
J gene: TRBJ1-1
V gene: TRBV5-8
CDR3 protein: CASRGYTEAFF
CDR3 DNA: TGTGCCAGTAGGGGGTACACTGAAGCTTTCTTT

clone size: -
D gene: -
J gene: TRBJ1-2
V gene: TRBV7-9
CDR3 protein: CASSLTLRDTSYGYTF
CDR3 DNA: TGTGCCAGCAGCTTGACCCTCCGGGACACCTCCTATGGCTACACCTTC